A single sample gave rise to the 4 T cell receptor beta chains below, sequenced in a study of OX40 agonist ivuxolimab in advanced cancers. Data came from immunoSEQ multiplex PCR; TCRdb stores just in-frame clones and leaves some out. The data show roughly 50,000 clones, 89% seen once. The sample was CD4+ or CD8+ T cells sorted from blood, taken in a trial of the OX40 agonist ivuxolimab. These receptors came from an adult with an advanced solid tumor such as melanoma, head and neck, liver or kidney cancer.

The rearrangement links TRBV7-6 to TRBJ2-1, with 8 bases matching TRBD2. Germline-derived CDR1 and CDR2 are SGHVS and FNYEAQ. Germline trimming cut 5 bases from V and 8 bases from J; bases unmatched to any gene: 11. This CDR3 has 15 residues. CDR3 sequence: CASSPLAGFAYEQFF. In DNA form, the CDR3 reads TGTGCCAGCAGCCCGCTAGCGGGTTTCGCGTATGAGCAGTTCTTC.

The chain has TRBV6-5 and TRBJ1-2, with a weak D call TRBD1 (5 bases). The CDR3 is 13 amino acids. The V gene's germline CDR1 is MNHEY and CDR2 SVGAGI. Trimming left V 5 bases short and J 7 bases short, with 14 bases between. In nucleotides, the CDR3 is TGTGCCAGCAGTCCCGGGACTTCATCTGGCTACACCTTC. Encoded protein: CASSPGTSSGYTF.

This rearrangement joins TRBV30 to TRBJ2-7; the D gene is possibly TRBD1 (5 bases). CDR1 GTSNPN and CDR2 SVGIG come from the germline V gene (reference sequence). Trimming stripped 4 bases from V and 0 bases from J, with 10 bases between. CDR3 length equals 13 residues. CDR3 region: CAWKSDSSYEQYF. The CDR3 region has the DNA TGTGCCTGGAAAAGCGACAGCTCCTACGAGCAGTACTTC.

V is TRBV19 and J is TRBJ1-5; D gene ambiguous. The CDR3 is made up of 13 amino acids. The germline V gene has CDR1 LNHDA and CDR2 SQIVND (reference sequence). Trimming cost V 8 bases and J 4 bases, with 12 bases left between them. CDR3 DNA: TGTGCCAGTGGGGTCACGGAGAATCAGCCCCAGCATTTT. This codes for CASGVTENQPQHF.